Detailed here is one T cell receptor (beta chain). Authors' methods: Nucleated cell counts were estimated from reference gene primer amplification. Measured with immunoSEQ multiplex PCR; TCRdb has only the in-frame clones, and not every one. Clonal size and the V and J genes are those of that table, whereas D and trimming came from the DNA. The sample includes approximately 130,000 clones, roughly 80% of them seen just once. This record comes from a study of blood T cell repertoires in COVID-19. Study in general: Spain, Italy and the United States supplied samples that represented acute and convalescent COVID-19. The cDNA or gDNA used as material had been derived from T cells, B-cell-depleted T cells, or PBMCs.

The clonotype originates from a human donor in a cohort sampled during active COVID-19. The sequencing input was peripheral blood.

The CDR3 DNA follows: TGTGCCAGCAGCCCACCCCCGCAGGGCCTTTATCAGCCCCAGCATTTT. Its protein is CASSPPPQGLYQPQHF. The chain joins TRBV6-6 to TRBJ1-5, with a weak D call TRBD1 (5 bases). The CDR3 contains 16 residues. The germline gives CDR1 MNHNY, CDR2 SVGAGI (reference sequence). V dropped 6 bases and J dropped 5 bases, with 20 bases sitting between them.